The 8 T cell receptor beta chains listed next were all sequenced from one sample in a study of beta chain features in type 1 diabetes. The sequenced template was cDNA made from the entire isolated RNA. Profiling relied on immunoSEQ multiplex PCR, and the TCRdb table lists in-frame clones only, not all of them. The sample lists 150,000 to 190,000 clones; around 8% were seen once. The sequenced material came from central memory CD4+ T cells from blood. The receptors originated from a man aged 18 to 29 in good health.

This clone was found a few times. This chain uses TRBV27 with TRBJ1-2; 7 bases line up with TRBD1. The CDR3 covers 16 residues. Germline values: CDR1 MNHEY, CDR2 SMNVEV (reference sequence). V trimming: 5 bases; J trimming: 7 bases; junction bases outside the gene matches: 16. CDR3 nucleotides: TGTGCCAGCAGTCGGGCGTGGACAGGTACAGTTGGTGGCTACACCTTC. It specifies CASSRAWTGTVGGYTF.

This clone was picked up a small number of times. J is TRBJ1-4 and V is TRBV7-8; no reliable D call. The germline V gene encodes CDR1 SGHVS and CDR2 FQNEAQ. V gave up 2 bases and J gave up 4 bases, with 11 bases separating them. The CDR3 sequence is 15 residues long. CDR3 nucleotide sequence: TGTGCCAGCAGCTTATTTTTCCAGGATAATGAAAAACTGTTTTTT. Protein: CASSLFFQDNEKLFF.

The rearrangement joins TRBV4-2 to TRBJ2-3; TRBD2 is a possible D gene (6 bases). CDR3 length equals 16 residues. V gave up 1 base and J gave up 5 bases, with 16 bases separating them. From germline, CDR1 is LGHNA and CDR2 YNFKEQ. This chain's CDR3 is CASSQGGDGRIDTQYF. CDR3 coding DNA: TGTGCCAGCAGCCAAGGGGGGGACGGGAGAATAGATACGCAGTATTTT.

This clone was observed at least ten times. This chain links TRBV7-3 with TRBJ2-1; 7 nucleotides match TRBD1. Per germline, CDR1 SGHTA and CDR2 FQGTGA. J gave up 5 bases and V 5 bases, and 6 bases lay outside the gene matches. This CDR3 has 14 residues. The DNA for the CDR3 is TGTGCCAGCAGCCCTCGACAGGGAAACAATGAGCAGTTCTTC. It encodes CASSPRQGNNEQFF.

At least ten counts were recorded for this clone. The rearrangement uses TRBV5-6 and TRBJ1-2, with TRBD1 as a possible D gene (5 bases). This CDR3 region has 13 residues. In germline, CDR1 is SGHDT, CDR2 YYEEEE. V was trimmed by 2 bases and J by 7 bases, leaving 12 bases between them. CDR3: CASSFGRVSGYTF. For the CDR3, the DNA is TGTGCCAGCAGCTTTGGCAGGGTGTCTGGCTACACCTTC.

There are a few counts of this clone. The chain combines TRBV29-1 with TRBJ2-1; D gene uncertain. The CDR3 is made up of 13 amino acids. CDR1 is SQVTM and CDR2 is ANQGSEA in the germline V gene. Trimming removed 3 bases at V and 2 bases at J, with 8 bases between. CDR3: CSVDIKTYNEQFF. The CDR3 coding sequence is TGCAGCGTTGATATAAAAACCTACAATGAGCAGTTCTTC.

This clone turned up a few times. V gene TRBV6-6 combines with J gene TRBJ1-1, with a weak D call TRBD1 (6 bases). Germline CDR1 reads MNHNY; CDR2 reads SVGAGI (reference sequence). The V end lost 0 bases, the J end lost 11 bases, and 16 bases lay between the germline ends. This CDR3 spans 14 amino acids. DNA for the CDR3: TGTGCCAGCAGTTACTCGTCGATGGGGGCGCCGGCTTTCTTT. Protein: CASSYSSMGAPAFF.

This clone was counted a few times. This chain links TRBV6-1 with TRBJ2-7; D might be TRBD2 (7 bases). The CDR3 is 13 residues long. V was shortened by 8 bases and J by 3 bases, with 14 bases between the two germline ends. Germline V gene sequence: CDR1 MNHNS, CDR2 SASEGT. The CDR3 bases are TGTGCCAGCCGGGGGGCCCCCGGCTACGAGCAGTACTTC. It encodes CASRGAPGYEQYF.